This paragraph reports one T cell receptor (beta chain). CDR1 LNHDA and CDR2 SQIVND come from the germline V gene (reference sequence). CDR3 length equals 12 residues. V lost 9 bases to trimming and J lost 7 bases, with 13 bases between them. Data came from immunoSEQ multiplex PCR; TCRdb stores just in-frame clones and leaves some out. The sample has some 15,000 clones, roughly 80% seen once. This sample is part of a study of blood T cell repertoires in COVID-19. The gene calls are TRBV19 and TRBJ2-1; tentative D call: TRBD2 (6 bases). The specimen was peripheral blood. The sequence was collected from a woman in her 70s with active COVID-19. The CDR3 is CASERVPNEQFF. The CDR3 region has the DNA TGTGCCAGCGAGCGGGTCCCGAATGAGCAGTTCTTC.